These 27 T cell receptor beta chains share one sample of origin, sequenced in a study of CXCR3-negative and CXCR3-positive naive CD8 T cells. Study-level results: TRB CDR3s of CXCR3-positive naive cells were more hydrophobic than those of CXCR3-negative naive cells.

For these receptors, no antigen is known. 5' RACE with UMI labels generated the TRB cDNA libraries. TCRdb re-called the 5' RACE reads, yielding one record per CDR3 amino acid sequence without DNA. The record lists 5,700 or so distinct CDR3 sequences, of which the ten most abundant hold 1.5% to 2%. What was sequenced was naive CXCR3+ CD8+ T cells from blood. Subset meaning: CD45RO-CCR7+CD27+CD95- naive CD8+ T cells expressing CXCR3 (TNR3+). The source of these receptors is a human donor in good health. Some clones in this sample may be carry-over from other donors' samples.

The chain is built from TRBV29-1 and TRBJ2-5; the TCRdb D gene call, TRBD1, has no DNA to confirm it. The CDR3 covers 13 residues. Per the germline V gene, CDR1 is SQVTM and CDR2 is ANQGSEA. CDR3 region: CSVDGTGGETQYF. The whole variable domain, remainder taken from reference TRBV29-1 and TRBJ2-5, is SAVISQKPSRDICQRGTSLTIQCQVDSQVTMMFWYRQQPGQSLTLIATANQGSEATYESGFVIDKFPISRPNLTFSTLTVSNMSPEDSSIYLCSVDGTGGETQYFGPGTRLLVL.

This chain connects TRBV6-5 to TRBJ1-4; TCRdb names TRBD1, which stays unverified in the absence of DNA. In germline, CDR1 is MNHEY, CDR2 SVGAGI. This CDR3 spans 21 amino acids. The chain's CDR3 is CASSYTHPGQGALATNEKLFF.

This clonotype counts as medium-sized by frequency. The chain is built from TRBV29-1 and TRBJ1-1; no DNA is available, so the TRBD1 call from TCRdb remains unchecked. Germline values: CDR1 SQVTM, CDR2 ANQGSEA. The CDR3 is 12 residues long. This CDR3 reads CSVGGPLTEAFF.

The chain links TRBV12-3 or TRBV12-4 to TRBJ2-3. The length of the CDR3 is 11 residues. CDR3 amino acids: CASSYGDTQYF.

Its frequency marks this clonotype as medium-sized. The CDR3 loop is CASSWSTGLYYGYTF. The V call is TRBV27, the J call TRBJ1-2; TCRdb selects TRBD1, and the lack of DNA leaves this call unchecked. The V gene's germline CDR1 is MNHEY and CDR2 SMNVEV (reference sequence). CDR3 length equals 15 residues.

The J gene is TRBJ1-5, the V gene TRBV20-1; TCRdb's D call of TRBD1 is untestable without DNA. CDR1 and CDR2 (germline): DFQATT, SNEGSKA (reference sequence). The CDR3 runs 17 residues. The CDR3: CSARAGPKGDSNQPQHF.

This clonotype is medium-sized by frequency. The V gene is TRBV27, the J gene TRBJ1-5; lacking DNA, the TRBD1 call made by TCRdb goes unchecked. The CDR3 is made up of 13 amino acids. Germline V gene data show CDR1 as MNHEY and CDR2 as SMNVEV (reference sequence). This chain's CDR3 is CASSPHGQPPQHF.

This CDR3 is CSVDGWVDSQETQYF. The V and J genes are TRBV29-1 and TRBJ2-5; with no DNA, the TCRdb D assignment of TRBD1 cannot be verified. This CDR3 is built from 15 residues. Germline assignment: CDR1 SQVTM and CDR2 ANQGSEA.

According to its frequency, this clonotype is medium-sized (0.01 to 0.1%). V is TRBV29-1 and J is TRBJ1-1. Germline V gives CDR1 SQVTM, CDR2 ANQGSEA. The CDR3 runs 14 residues. CDR3 in amino acids: CSVERYNPNTEAFF.

The chain is built from TRBV25-1 and TRBJ2-1. The CDR3 is 13 amino acids. Germline V lookup: CDR1 MGHDK, CDR2 SYGVNS. CDR3 in amino acids: CASSEAWGDEQFF.

This chain joins TRBV7-2 and TRBJ1-1; TCRdb's D call, TRBD1, is unchecked because there is no DNA. The CDR3 totals 17 residues. Germline V gene data show CDR1 as SGHTA and CDR2 as FQGNSA. The CDR3 loop is CASSLSGQGATDTEAFF.

The chain employs TRBV10-1 and TRBJ2-1; absent DNA, TCRdb's TRBD2 call cannot be checked. Germline V CDR1 and CDR2: WNHNN, SYGVQD (reference sequence). There are 19 residues in the CDR3. The CDR3 loop is CASSAGTSGRAGSYNEQFF.

This clonotype is medium-sized by frequency. The chain is built from TRBV29-1 and TRBJ1-1; without DNA, the TCRdb call of TRBD1 cannot be checked. Germline assignment: CDR1 SQVTM and CDR2 ANQGSEA. This CDR3 spans 11 amino acids. The CDR3 protein is CSGRVSTEAFF.

This clonotype is identified as medium-sized from frequency. V gene TRBV29-1 combines with J gene TRBJ2-1; TCRdb calls TRBD2, which cannot be checked without DNA. The CDR3 is 15 residues long. Germline CDR1 reads SQVTM; CDR2 reads ANQGSEA. CDR3: CSVQGTSGGHNEQFF.

The chain couples TRBV18 to TRBJ1-5. From germline, CDR1 is KGHSH and CDR2 LQKENI. The CDR3 runs 17 residues. CDR3 sequence reads: CASSPPGPTNSNQPQHF.

Measured by frequency, this clonotype is medium-sized (0.01 to 0.1%). The rearrangement uses TRBV29-1 and TRBJ2-5; TCRdb calls TRBD1, which cannot be checked without DNA. From germline, CDR1 is SQVTM and CDR2 ANQGSEA. The CDR3 is made up of 19 amino acids. CDR3 amino acids: CSVGGQGVTSGIRQETQYF.

The V gene is TRBV7-9, the J gene TRBJ1-1; TCRdb selects TRBD1, and the lack of DNA leaves this call unchecked. CDR1 is SEHNR and CDR2 is FQNEAQ in the germline V gene (reference sequence). The CDR3 has 12 amino acids. Here the CDR3 reads CASKTGYTEAFF.

J is TRBJ2-3 and V is TRBV6-1. The CDR3 runs to 13 residues. Germline loops: CDR1 MNHNS, CDR2 SASEGT. The CDR3 sequence: CASSALAIDTQYF.

By frequency, this clonotype registers medium-sized. V gene TRBV29-1 combines with J gene TRBJ1-1. The germline V gene has CDR1 SQVTM and CDR2 ANQGSEA. The length of the CDR3 is 11 residues. This CDR3 reads CSVSPSPGAFF.

The chain has TRBV6-1 and TRBJ2-1; there is no DNA to check the TCRdb D call of TRBD2. CDR3 size: 16 residues. Germline CDR1 and CDR2: MNHNS and SASEGT. This chain's CDR3 is CASSPQTSGGGREQFF.

By frequency, this clonotype is medium-sized. The chain carries TRBV7-9 and TRBJ1-2. The CDR3 runs 12 residues. CDR1 SEHNR and CDR2 FQNEAQ come from the germline V gene (reference sequence). CDR3 region: CASSVTYYGYTF.

According to its frequency, this clonotype is medium-sized (0.01 to 0.1%). The chain is built from TRBV7-9 and TRBJ2-3; TCRdb names TRBD1, which stays unverified in the absence of DNA. Germline CDR1 SEHNR, CDR2 FQNEAQ (reference sequence). The CDR3 totals 12 residues. The CDR3 here is CASGQATDTQYF. The full variable domain, its missing parts supplied by reference TRBV7-9 and TRBJ2-3, is DTGVSQNPRHKITKRGQNVTFRCDPISEHNRLYWYRQTLGQGPEFLTYFQNEAQLEKSRLLSDRFSAERPKGSFSTLEIQRTEQGDSAMYLCASGQATDTQYFGPGTRLTVL.

The CDR3 here is CSVEGIGSEQFF. The chain has TRBV29-1 and TRBJ2-1; TCRdb's assignment of TRBD2 cannot be checked, as there is no DNA. Germline CDR1 and CDR2: SQVTM and ANQGSEA. The CDR3 sequence is 12 residues long.

The rearrangement links TRBV7-9 to TRBJ2-2. This CDR3 region has 13 residues. Per the germline V gene, CDR1 is SEHNR and CDR2 is FQNEAQ (reference sequence). CDR3: CASSPTSAGELFF.

By frequency, this clonotype is medium-sized (0.01 to 0.1%). The rearrangement joins TRBV25-1 to TRBJ2-1. The CDR3 sequence is 13 residues long. Germline CDR1 MGHDK, CDR2 SYGVNS. The CDR3 sequence is CASSEIFAGEQFF.

This chain joins TRBV4-3 and TRBJ2-7; TCRdb proposes TRBD2, but this gene call is untestable without DNA. Germline V gene lookup returns CDR1 LGHNA and CDR2 YSLEER. This CDR3 comprises 15 residues. The CDR3 here is CASSQATSPSYEQYF.

The rearrangement uses TRBV6-2 or TRBV6-3 and TRBJ2-7; the D call from TCRdb, TRBD2, cannot be confirmed without DNA. This CDR3 has 13 amino acids. The germline CDR1 and CDR2 sequences are MNHEY and SVGEGT. The CDR3 sequence: CASGTGDEYEQYF.